What follows is one T cell receptor beta chain and its context. Its antigen is still unknown. The sample is drawn from a study of T cell responses to AZD1222 COVID-19 vaccine. Study-wide findings and caveats: Repertoire samples came only from after the peak T cell response. Close to half of all spike-specific TCRs reportedly target regions of the variants that are unmutated.

Germline trimming cut 3 bases from V and 0 bases from J; bases unmatched to any gene: 9. CDR1 and CDR2 from the germline V gene are DFQATT and SNEGSKA (reference sequence). The CDR3 is made up of 16 amino acids. Here immunoSEQ multiplex PCR was the method, and the copy in TCRdb shows in-frame clones only, minus some. Here the sample spans roughly 120,000 clones, approximately 90% being singletons. This clonotype was sampled from an adult who received the AZD1222 COVID-19 vaccine. J is TRBJ2-3 and V is TRBV20-1; 7 nucleotides align to TRBD2. Source: peripheral blood, taken 28 days after the second AZD1222 dose. The CDR3 reads CSASDFVGGSTDTQYF. The CDR3 DNA sequence: TGCAGTGCTAGTGATTTTGTGGGAGGGAGCACAGATACGCAGTATTTT.